These 3 T cell receptor beta chains came from one sample sequenced in a study of T cell changes during pregnancy in multiple sclerosis. Sequenced by immunoSEQ multiplex PCR; TCRdb stores in-frame clones only, minus some. Among 98,000 or so clones listed, about 93% were seen once. The sample was peripheral blood, taken after pregnancy. These receptors came from a female donor with multiple sclerosis, enrolled in a pregnancy study.

This clone was found once. The rearrangement uses TRBV28 and TRBJ1-1; D not resolved. The CDR3 is made up of 14 amino acids. CDR1 and CDR2 from the germline V gene are MDHEN and SYDVKM. The ends were cut back, 10 bases at V and 1 base at J, with 16 bases in the middle. The CDR3 nucleotides read TGTGCCACCGAAGCCCCTGCCTCGAACACTGAAGCTTTCTTT. This gives the protein CATEAPASNTEAFF.

The rearrangement joins TRBV18 to TRBJ1-3; possibly TRBD1 for D (6 bases). Germline V gene sequence: CDR1 KGHSH, CDR2 LQKENI. V lost 3 bases and J lost 6, with 18 bases in between. CDR3 length equals 16 residues. In nucleotides, the CDR3 is TGTGCCAGCTCACCCAGTTCTGACAGGCGCGCAAACACCATATATTTT. Amino acid sequence: CASSPSSDRRANTIYF. The variable domain in full, with the rest retrieved from reference TRBV18 and TRBJ1-3, is NAGVMQNPRHLVRRRGQEARLRCSPMKGHSHVYWYRQLPEEGLKFMVYLQKENIIDESGMPKERFSAEFPKEGPSILRIQQVVRGDSAAYFCASSPSSDRRANTIYFGEGSWLTVV.

The rearrangement joins TRBV7-9 to TRBJ2-3, with 10 bases lining up with TRBD2. With 4 bases clipped from V and 1 base from J, the junction kept 2 bases outside the gene matches. CDR1 and CDR2 (germline): SEHNR, FQNEAQ (reference sequence). There are 15 residues in the CDR3. The CDR3 is CASSSGTSGTDTQYF. The CDR3 DNA reads as TGTGCCAGCAGCTCCGGGACTAGCGGCACAGATACGCAGTATTTT.